Shown below are 27 T cell receptor beta chains from a single sample sequenced in a study of PD-1 blockade in classical Hodgkin lymphoma. Indicated time point: newly diagnosed, previously untreated cHL patient sample. Thawed PBMCs yielded CD4+ T cells through magnetic negative selection. Some clones are missing from TCRdb's copy, which holds only in-frame ones; the method was immunoSEQ multiplex PCR. The sample lists 20,000 to 25,000 clones, roughly 90% occurring once. Sequencing used CD4+ T cells from blood. These receptors all stem from a human donor with classical Hodgkin lymphoma.

The chain recombines TRBV4-2 with TRBJ2-7; D gene uncertain. V lost 0 bases and J 4 bases, leaving 22 bases between the germline ends. Germline CDR1 reads LGHNA; CDR2 reads YNFKEQ. This CDR3 spans 18 amino acids. CDR3 region: CASSQEPNRSPPLYEQYF. The CDR3 DNA reads as TGTGCCAGCAGCCAAGAGCCCAACCGGAGTCCCCCCCTATACGAGCAGTACTTC.

The chain is built from TRBV29-1 and TRBJ1-2, with TRBD1 as a possible D gene (5 bases). The germline gives CDR1 SQVTM, CDR2 ANQGSEA. The CDR3 loop spans 12 amino acids. Deletions cut 3 bases from V and 2 bases from J, with 7 bases between. Written as DNA, the CDR3 is TGCAGCGTTGACGAGGGGAACTATGGCTACACCTTC. Translating gives CSVDEGNYGYTF.

The gene calls are TRBV19 and TRBJ1-5; D gene uncertain. The germline V gene has CDR1 LNHDA and CDR2 SQIVND (reference sequence). The CDR3 length is 15 residues. Trimming took 7 bases from V and 0 from J, leaving 13 bases between them. The CDR3 DNA reads TGTGCCAGTACCGCTTTAGGTTATAGCAATCAGCCCCAGCATTTT. It encodes CASTALGYSNQPQHF.

The V call is TRBV18, the J call TRBJ2-6, with a weak D call TRBD2 (6 bases). The V gene lost 0 bases and the J gene lost 2 bases, with 14 bases spanning the gap. CDR3 size: 18 residues. Germline CDR1 is KGHSH and CDR2 is LQKENI. CDR3 nucleotide sequence: TGTGCCAGCTCACCACCAGTTAGCGGAGATCCTGGGGCCAACGTCCTGACTTTC. This sequence encodes CASSPPVSGDPGANVLTF. Based on the CDR3 plus reference TRBV18 and TRBJ2-6, the full variable domain is NAGVMQNPRHLVRRRGQEARLRCSPMKGHSHVYWYRQLPEEGLKFMVYLQKENIIDESGMPKERFSAEFPKEGPSILRIQQVVRGDSAAYFCASSPPVSGDPGANVLTFGAGSRLTVL.

This chain uses TRBV7-2 with TRBJ2-2, with 7 positions matching TRBD2. The trim removed 5 bases at V and 2 bases at J, leaving 8 bases unmatched. Germline V gene sequence: CDR1 SGHTA, CDR2 FQGNSA. The CDR3 runs 16 residues. The CDR3, as DNA: TGTGCCAGCAGCACCGTTTGGGGGGGAAACACCGGGGAGCTGTTTTTT. Protein: CASSTVWGGNTGELFF.

This chain connects TRBV5-1 to TRBJ2-7; TRBD1 is a possible D gene (5 bases). The CDR3 has 13 residues. V was cut by 0 bases and J by 5 bases, with 9 bases left in between. Germline V lookup: CDR1 SGHRS, CDR2 YFSETQ. This CDR3 reads CASSLGWGNEQYF. The DNA of the CDR3 is TGCGCCAGCAGCTTGGGTTGGGGCAACGAGCAGTACTTC.

The chain joins TRBV4-1 to TRBJ2-5; 7 positions agree with TRBD2. This CDR3 comprises 13 residues. Per the germline V gene, CDR1 is MGHRA and CDR2 is YSYEKL. V lost 5 bases and J lost 2; bases outside the gene matches: 2. Here the CDR3 reads CASSGGGQETQYF. The CDR3 DNA reads as TGCGCCAGCAGCGGGGGGGGTCAAGAGACCCAGTACTTC.

The chain employs TRBV25-1 and TRBJ2-1; no firm D call. CDR1 and CDR2 (germline): MGHDK, SYGVNS. This CDR3 contains 12 residues. The V and J ends lost 6 bases and 9 bases respectively, with 12 bases between them. For the CDR3, the DNA is TGTGCCAGCAGAACCCCAGCTGGTGAGCAGTTCTTC. It codes for CASRTPAGEQFF. Supplemented by reference TRBV25-1 and TRBJ2-1, the full variable domain reads EADIYQTPRYLVIGTGKKITLECSQTMGHDKMYWYQQDPGMELHLIHYSYGVNSTEKGDLSSESTVSRIRTEHFPLTLESARPSHTSQYLCASRTPAGEQFFGPGTRLTVL.

The rearrangement links TRBV25-1 to TRBJ2-7, with D unresolved. The ends were cut back, 7 bases at V and 1 base at J, with 11 bases in the middle. This CDR3 has 13 residues. Germline-derived CDR1 and CDR2 are MGHDK and SYGVNS. In DNA, the CDR3 is TGTGCCAGCACCGGGCCCGAGTCCTACGAGCAGTACTTC. This translates into CASTGPESYEQYF.

The chain employs TRBV30 and TRBJ2-5; 10 bases match TRBD1. V shed 5 bases, J shed 6 bases, and the junction held 6 bases outside the gene matches. The CDR3 is 13 residues long. From germline, CDR1 is GTSNPN and CDR2 SVGIG (reference sequence). CDR3 in DNA: TGTGCCTGGGCGACAGGGGGCGGCAAGACCCAGTACTTC. As protein: CAWATGGGKTQYF.

For the CDR3, the DNA is TGTGCCAGCAGCTTAAGACAGGGAGGGTATGAAAAACTGTTTTTT. Residues: CASSLRQGGYEKLFF. The chain recombines TRBV11-2 with TRBJ1-4; 7 bases align to TRBD1. The length of the CDR3 is 15 residues. Germline V gives CDR1 SGHAT, CDR2 FQNNGV. Germline trimming cut 2 bases from V and 6 bases from J; bases unmatched to any gene: 6.

This chain connects TRBV28 to TRBJ1-2; 7 nucleotides match TRBD1. V shed 8 bases and J 0 bases; nucleotides not matched to a gene: 9. The CDR3 has 15 residues. Per germline, CDR1 MDHEN and CDR2 SYDVKM. For the CDR3, the DNA is TGTGCCAGCCGCGAACAGGGGACCGCTAACTATGGCTACACCTTC. It translates to CASREQGTANYGYTF.

The V and J genes are TRBV7-6 and TRBJ1-1; weak D call: TRBD1 (6 bases). The CDR3 is made up of 15 amino acids. Germline V gives CDR1 SGHVS, CDR2 FNYEAQ. Deletions cut 1 base from V and 11 bases from J, with 20 bases between. CDR3 protein: CASSLEPRTDREAFF. The CDR3 nucleotides are TGTGCCAGCAGCTTAGAGCCCCGGACAGACCGAGAGGCTTTCTTT.

DNA for the CDR3: TGTGCCAGCAGCGTATTAGCGGTCGGATACACAGATACGCAGTATTTT. Residues: CASSVLAVGYTDTQYF. The rearrangement uses TRBV9 and TRBJ2-3; D may be TRBD2 (6 bases). The germline V and J ends were trimmed by 1 base and 2 bases, with 14 bases remaining between them. Germline CDR1 SGDLS, CDR2 YYNGEE. The CDR3 covers 16 residues.

The chain links TRBV29-1 to TRBJ1-1; D ambiguous. Germline assignment: CDR1 SQVTM and CDR2 ANQGSEA. V lost 6 bases and J lost 6, with 17 bases in between. The CDR3 covers 13 residues. The CDR3 DNA follows: TGCAGCGTGAAAGGCAGGTCGCACCCTGAAGCTTTCTTT. Residues: CSVKGRSHPEAFF. The entire variable domain, with the rest obtained from reference TRBV29-1 and TRBJ1-1, is as follows: SAVISQKPSRDICQRGTSLTIQCQVDSQVTMMFWYRQQPGQSLTLIATANQGSEATYESGFVIDKFPISRPNLTFSTLTVSNMSPEDSSIYLCSVKGRSHPEAFFGQGTRLTVV.

The chain couples TRBV6-1 to TRBJ2-3; D remains ambiguous. Trimming left V 8 bases short and J 0 bases short, with 12 bases between. CDR3 length equals 14 residues. Germline V gene sequence: CDR1 MNHNS, CDR2 SASEGT. The CDR3: CASLVGDSTDTQYF. In nucleotides, the CDR3 is TGTGCCAGCTTAGTCGGCGATAGCACAGATACGCAGTATTTT.

CDR3 in amino acids: CASRRDTGFPLHF. CDR3 coding DNA: TGTGCCAGCAGACGGGACACGGGGTTTCCCCTCCACTTT. The rearrangement links TRBV2 to TRBJ1-6, with a possible D match to TRBD1 (6 bases). V dropped 6 bases and J dropped 13 bases, with 16 bases sitting between them. Per the germline V gene, CDR1 is SNHLY and CDR2 is FYNNEI. This CDR3 contains 13 residues.

This clone was observed a single time. The chain has TRBV7-2 and TRBJ2-2; D call uncertain. From germline, CDR1 is SGHTA and CDR2 FQGNSA. The CDR3 length is 12 residues. The V and J ends lost 5 bases and 3 bases respectively, with 4 bases between them. The CDR3 here is CASSPDTGELFF. The DNA for the CDR3 is TGTGCCAGCAGCCCGGACACCGGGGAGCTGTTTTTT. Full variable domain (outside the CDR3, taken from reference TRBV7-2 and TRBJ2-2): GAGVSQSPSNKVTEKGKDVELRCDPISGHTALYWYRQSLGQGLEFLIYFQGNSAPDKSGLPSDRFSAERTGGSVSTLTIQRTQQEDSAVYLCASSPDTGELFFGEGSRLTVL.

The chain carries TRBV7-8 and TRBJ1-1; 7 positions match TRBD1. This CDR3 comprises 14 residues. V was clipped by 10 bases and J by 0 bases; unmatched bases: 8. CDR1 is SGHVS, CDR2 FQNEAQ, per germline. The CDR3 loop is CATNRGLMNTEAFF. CDR3 DNA: TGTGCCACGAACAGGGGACTAATGAACACTGAAGCTTTCTTT.

In this sample, this clone turned up once. The chain carries TRBV4-3 and TRBJ1-2; no clear D gene. The CDR3 runs to 16 residues. The V gene's germline CDR1 is LGHNA and CDR2 YSLEER. V gave up 0 bases and J gave up 4 bases, with 15 bases separating them. The CDR3 sequence: CASSQDLFRQRYGYTF. The CDR3, as DNA: TGCGCCAGCAGCCAAGATTTATTCAGGCAGCGCTATGGCTACACCTTC.

V and J are TRBV2 and TRBJ1-1, with 11 positions matching TRBD1. Germline lookup yields CDR1 SNHLY and CDR2 FYNNEI. The CDR3 has 14 amino acids. The trim removed 6 bases at V and 2 bases at J, leaving 2 bases unmatched. CDR3 residues: CASRGTGGNTEAFF. The CDR3 DNA is TGTGCCAGCAGAGGGACAGGGGGAAACACTGAAGCTTTCTTT. The full variable domain, completed using reference TRBV2 and TRBJ1-1, is EPEVTQTPSHQVTQMGQEVILRCVPISNHLYFYWYRQILGQKVEFLVSFYNNEISEKSEIFDDQFSVERPDGSNFTLKIRSTKLEDSAMYFCASRGTGGNTEAFFGQGTRLTVV.

V is TRBV4-1 and J is TRBJ1-5, with 9 bases identical to TRBD1. After removal of 3 bases from V and 3 bases from J, the junction contained 3 bases not matched to a gene. CDR3 length: 15 amino acids. Germline values: CDR1 MGHRA, CDR2 YSYEKL. This chain's CDR3 is CASSQGQGINQPQHF. The DNA of the CDR3 is TGCGCCAGCAGCCAGGGACAGGGAATCAATCAGCCCCAGCATTTT.

This clone was detected once. V gene TRBV11-2 combines with J gene TRBJ1-6; D may be TRBD1 (6 bases). Trimming shortened V by 5 bases and J by 7 bases, and 18 bases separated the two germline ends. The CDR3 consists of 16 residues. Germline CDR1 SGHAT, CDR2 FQNNGV. DNA for the CDR3: TGTGCCAGCAGCCCGGGGAGGGGGGGGAAGAATTCACCCCTCCACTTT. Residues: CASSPGRGGKNSPLHF.

This clone was counted once. The chain is built from TRBV28 and TRBJ2-7; 8 nucleotides line up with TRBD1. The germline V gene encodes CDR1 MDHEN and CDR2 SYDVKM. The length of the CDR3 is 13 residues. Unmatched junction bases numbered 5, after V lost 5 bases and J lost 5 bases. In DNA, the CDR3 is TGTGCCAGCAGTGTCGACAGGGGTCACGAGCAGTACTTC. This gives the protein CASSVDRGHEQYF.

This clone has just one count. V is TRBV30 and J is TRBJ2-5; 7 bases map to TRBD2. Germline lookup yields CDR1 GTSNPN and CDR2 SVGIG (reference sequence). The CDR3 has 15 residues. V dropped 5 bases and J dropped 2; count of bases not matched to a gene: 11. CDR3 amino acids: CAWDIYGLEQETQYF. CDR3 DNA: TGTGCCTGGGACATATACGGACTAGAACAAGAGACCCAGTACTTC.

This sequence joins TRBV7-9 and TRBJ1-5, with a tentative D call TRBD1 (6 bases). The CDR3 has 13 amino acids. With 4 bases removed from V and 9 bases from J, the gap between germline ends came to 13 bases. CDR1 and CDR2 (germline): SEHNR, FQNEAQ (reference sequence). The CDR3 loop reads CASSYTGPGPQHF. In DNA form, the CDR3 reads TGTGCCAGCAGCTACACAGGGCCGGGGCCCCAGCATTTT.

J is TRBJ2-2 and V is TRBV5-4; tentatively, D is TRBD1 (5 bases). The V end was cut by 4 bases, the J end by 4 bases, with 11 bases between. Per the germline V gene, CDR1 is SGHNT and CDR2 is YYREEE (reference sequence). The CDR3 consists of 14 residues. This CDR3 is CASSLDIITGELFF. The CDR3 DNA follows: TGTGCCAGCAGCCTGGACATTATCACCGGGGAGCTGTTTTTT. The full variable domain, with the rest looked up from reference TRBV5-4 and TRBJ2-2, is ETGVTQSPTHLIKTRGQQVTLRCSSQSGHNTVSWYQQALGQGPQFIFQYYREEENGRGNFPPRFSGLQFPNYSSELNVNALELDDSALYLCASSLDIITGELFFGEGSRLTVL.